This T cell receptor beta chain was found in a study of CD8+ T cells in alopecia areata. Reverse transcribed after extraction, RNA yielded cDNA as the sequencing template. Profiling relied on immunoSEQ multiplex PCR, and the TCRdb table lists in-frame clones only, not all of them. Altogether some 120,000 clones are present, 58% being singletons, with the ten largest covering less than 5.5%. This clone was found a few times. This CDR3 is 14 amino acids long. Trimming removed 10 bases at V and 0 bases at J, with 16 bases between. CDR1 is MDHEN and CDR2 is SYDVKM in the germline V gene. The chain couples TRBV28 to TRBJ2-7; possibly TRBD1 for D (5 bases). The sequences come from CD4+ T cells sorted from blood, collected at week 0. The clonotype originates from a human donor with alopecia areata. This CDR3 is CATTLGPVSYEQYF. The CDR3 nucleotides are TGTGCCACCACCCTGGGGCCGGTCTCCTACGAGCAGTACTTC.